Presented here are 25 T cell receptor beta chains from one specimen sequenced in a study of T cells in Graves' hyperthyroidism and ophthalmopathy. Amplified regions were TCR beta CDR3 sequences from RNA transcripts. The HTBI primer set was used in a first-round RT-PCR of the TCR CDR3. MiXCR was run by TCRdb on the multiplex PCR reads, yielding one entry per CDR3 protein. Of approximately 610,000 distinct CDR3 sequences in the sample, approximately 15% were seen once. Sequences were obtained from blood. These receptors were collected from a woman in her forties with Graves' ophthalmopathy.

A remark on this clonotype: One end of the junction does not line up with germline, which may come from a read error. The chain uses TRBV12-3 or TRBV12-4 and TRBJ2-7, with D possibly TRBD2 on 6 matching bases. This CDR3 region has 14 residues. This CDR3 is CASSLDFGGYEQYF. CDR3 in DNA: TGTGCCAGCAGCTTAGATTTCGGGGGCTACGAGCAGTACTTC.

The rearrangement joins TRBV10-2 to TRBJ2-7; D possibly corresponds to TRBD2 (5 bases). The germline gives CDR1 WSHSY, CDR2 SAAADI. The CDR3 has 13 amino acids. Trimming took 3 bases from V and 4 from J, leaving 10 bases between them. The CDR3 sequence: CASSDEGLYEQYF. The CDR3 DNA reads TGCGCCAGCAGTGATGAGGGTTTATACGAGCAGTACTTC.

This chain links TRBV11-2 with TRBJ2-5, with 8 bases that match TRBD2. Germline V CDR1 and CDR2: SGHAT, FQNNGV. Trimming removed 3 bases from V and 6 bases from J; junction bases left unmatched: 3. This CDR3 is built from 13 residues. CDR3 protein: CASSFGGGQTQYF. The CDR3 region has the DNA TGTGCCAGCAGCTTCGGGGGGGGGCAGACCCAGTACTTC.

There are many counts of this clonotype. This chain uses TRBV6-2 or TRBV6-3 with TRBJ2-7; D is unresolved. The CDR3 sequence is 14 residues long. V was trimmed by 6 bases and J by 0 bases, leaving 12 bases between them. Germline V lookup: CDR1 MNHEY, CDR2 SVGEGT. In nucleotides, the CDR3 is TGTGCCAGCAGCGCGGCCGCGATCTCCTACGAGCAGTACTTC. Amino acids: CASSAAAISYEQYF.

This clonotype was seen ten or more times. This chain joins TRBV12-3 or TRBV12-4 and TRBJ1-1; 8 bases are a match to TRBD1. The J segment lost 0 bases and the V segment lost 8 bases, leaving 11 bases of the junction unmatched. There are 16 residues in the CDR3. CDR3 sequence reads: CASRPMTGVLNTEAFF. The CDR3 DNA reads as TGTGCCAGCCGCCCGATGACAGGGGTATTGAACACTGAAGCTTTCTTT.

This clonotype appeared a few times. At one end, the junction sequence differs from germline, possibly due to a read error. The CDR3 loop is CASSPGTGNAEAFF. CDR3 DNA: TGCGCCAGCAGCCCCGGGACAGGGAACGCTGAAGCTTTCTTT. The chain links TRBV4-3 to TRBJ1-1; TRBD1 matches 9 bases. Germline CDR1 LGHNA, CDR2 YSLEER. The CDR3 has 14 residues.

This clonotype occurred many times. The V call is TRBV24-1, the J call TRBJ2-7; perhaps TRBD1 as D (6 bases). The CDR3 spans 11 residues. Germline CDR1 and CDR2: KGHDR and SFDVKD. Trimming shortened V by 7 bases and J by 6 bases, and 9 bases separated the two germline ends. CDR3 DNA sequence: TGTGCCACCAGACAGGGCGGCGAGCAGTACTTC. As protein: CATRQGGEQYF.

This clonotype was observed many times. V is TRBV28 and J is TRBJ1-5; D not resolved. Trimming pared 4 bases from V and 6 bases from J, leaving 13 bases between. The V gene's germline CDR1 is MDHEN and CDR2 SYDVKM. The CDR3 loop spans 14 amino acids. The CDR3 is CASSYRTIPQPQHF. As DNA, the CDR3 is TGTGCCAGCAGTTACCGAACTATCCCTCAGCCCCAGCATTTT.

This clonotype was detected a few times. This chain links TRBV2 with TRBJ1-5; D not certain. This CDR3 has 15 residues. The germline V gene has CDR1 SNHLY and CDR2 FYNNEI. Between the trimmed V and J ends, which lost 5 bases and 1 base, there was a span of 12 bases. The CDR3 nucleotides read TGTGCCAGCAGTCCAGAGTATAGCAGCAATCAGCCCCAGCATTTT. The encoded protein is CASSPEYSSNQPQHF. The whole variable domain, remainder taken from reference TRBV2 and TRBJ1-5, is EPEVTQTPSHQVTQMGQEVILRCVPISNHLYFYWYRQILGQKVEFLVSFYNNEISEKSEIFDDQFSVERPDGSNFTLKIRSTKLEDSAMYFCASSPEYSSNQPQHFGDGTRLSIL.

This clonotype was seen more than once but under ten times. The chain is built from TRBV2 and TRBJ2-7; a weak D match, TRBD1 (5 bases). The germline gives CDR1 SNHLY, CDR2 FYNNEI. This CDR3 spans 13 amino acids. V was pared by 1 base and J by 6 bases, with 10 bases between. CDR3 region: CASSEEGYGEQYF. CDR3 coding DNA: TGTGCCAGCAGTGAAGAGGGGTATGGCGAGCAGTACTTC.

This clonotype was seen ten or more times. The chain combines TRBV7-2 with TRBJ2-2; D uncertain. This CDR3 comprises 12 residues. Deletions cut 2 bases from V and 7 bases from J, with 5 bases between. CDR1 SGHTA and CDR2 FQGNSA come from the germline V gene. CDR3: CASSLWVGELFF. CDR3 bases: TGTGCCAGCAGCTTATGGGTCGGGGAGCTGTTTTTT.

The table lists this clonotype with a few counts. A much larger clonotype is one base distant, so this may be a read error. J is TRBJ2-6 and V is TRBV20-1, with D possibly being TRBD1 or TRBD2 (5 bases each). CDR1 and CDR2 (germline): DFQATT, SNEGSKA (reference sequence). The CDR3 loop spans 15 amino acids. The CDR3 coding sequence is TGCAGTGCCTCCTCCATGGAGGATGGGGCCAACGCCCTGACTTTC. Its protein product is CSASSMEDGANALTF.

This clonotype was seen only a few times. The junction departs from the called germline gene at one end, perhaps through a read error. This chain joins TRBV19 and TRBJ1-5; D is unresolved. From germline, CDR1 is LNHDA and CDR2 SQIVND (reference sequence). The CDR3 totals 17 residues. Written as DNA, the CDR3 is TGTGCCAGTAGTCTAGAGCACAACCTAAATAGCAATCAGCCCCAGCATTTT. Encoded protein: CASSLEHNLNSNQPQHF.

CDR3: CASSSSPGLVMYTGELFF. Here the CDR3 DNA reads TGTGCCAGCAGCTCCTCCCCGGGACTAGTAATGTACACCGGGGAGCTGTTTTTT. The chain joins TRBV5-6 to TRBJ2-2, with 8 bases that match TRBD2. Germline V gene lookup returns CDR1 SGHDT and CDR2 YYEEEE. The CDR3 runs 18 residues. The ends lost 3 bases at V and 3 bases at J; junction bases unmatched: 13.

The CDR3 sequence is CASSTFLYEQYF. The CDR3 nucleotides are TGTGCCAGCAGCACGTTCTTATACGAGCAGTACTTC. The chain has TRBV7-4 and TRBJ2-7; D call uncertain. V was trimmed by 5 bases and J by 4 bases, leaving 9 bases between them. The CDR3 contains 12 residues. The V gene's germline CDR1 is SGHVT and CDR2 SQSDAQ. The entire variable domain, with the rest obtained from reference TRBV7-4 and TRBJ2-7, is as follows: GAGVSQSPRYKVAKRGRDVALRCDSISGHVTLYWYRQTLGQGSEVLTYSQSDAQRDKSGRPSGRFSAERPERSVSTLKIQRTEQGDSAVYLCASSTFLYEQYFGPGTRLTVT.

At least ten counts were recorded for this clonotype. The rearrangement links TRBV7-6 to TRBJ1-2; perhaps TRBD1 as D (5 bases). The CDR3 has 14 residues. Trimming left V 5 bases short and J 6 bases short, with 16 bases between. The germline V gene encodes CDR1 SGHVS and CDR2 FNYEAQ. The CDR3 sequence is CASSQAGSGNGYTF. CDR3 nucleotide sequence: TGTGCCAGCAGCCAGGCTGGGTCAGGGAATGGCTACACCTTC.

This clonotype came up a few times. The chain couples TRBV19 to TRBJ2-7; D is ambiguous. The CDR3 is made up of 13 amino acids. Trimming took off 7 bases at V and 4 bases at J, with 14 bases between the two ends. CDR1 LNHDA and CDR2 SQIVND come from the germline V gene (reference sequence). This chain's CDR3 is CASTGRLGYEQYF. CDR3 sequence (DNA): TGTGCCAGTACGGGCAGATTGGGGTACGAGCAGTACTTC.

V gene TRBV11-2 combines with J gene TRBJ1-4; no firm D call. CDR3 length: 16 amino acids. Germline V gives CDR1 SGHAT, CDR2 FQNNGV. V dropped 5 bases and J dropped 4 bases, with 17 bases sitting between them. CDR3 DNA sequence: TGTGCCAGCAGCCGCTCGACGGGCGGGTTTAATGAAAAACTGTTTTTT. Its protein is CASSRSTGGFNEKLFF.

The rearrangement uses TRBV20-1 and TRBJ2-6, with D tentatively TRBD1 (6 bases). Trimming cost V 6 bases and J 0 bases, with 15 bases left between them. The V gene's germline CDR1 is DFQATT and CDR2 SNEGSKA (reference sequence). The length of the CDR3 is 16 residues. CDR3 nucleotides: TGCAGTGCGCCACAGGGTCCCAGCTCTGGGGCCAACGTCCTGACTTTC. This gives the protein CSAPQGPSSGANVLTF.

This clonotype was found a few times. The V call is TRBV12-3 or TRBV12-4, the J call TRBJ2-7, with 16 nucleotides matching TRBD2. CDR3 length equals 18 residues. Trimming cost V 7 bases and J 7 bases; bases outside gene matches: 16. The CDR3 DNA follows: TGTGCCAGCACACGGTCCGGGACTAGCGGGAGGGCAGGAGGGGAGCAGTACTTC. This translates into CASTRSGTSGRAGGEQYF.

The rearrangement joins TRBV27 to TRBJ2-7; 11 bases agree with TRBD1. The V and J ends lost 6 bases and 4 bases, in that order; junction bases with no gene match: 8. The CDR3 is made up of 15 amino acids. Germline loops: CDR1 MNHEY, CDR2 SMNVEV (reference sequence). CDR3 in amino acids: CASSSGQGAKYEQYF. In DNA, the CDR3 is TGTGCCAGCAGCTCAGGACAGGGGGCGAAGTACGAGCAGTACTTC.

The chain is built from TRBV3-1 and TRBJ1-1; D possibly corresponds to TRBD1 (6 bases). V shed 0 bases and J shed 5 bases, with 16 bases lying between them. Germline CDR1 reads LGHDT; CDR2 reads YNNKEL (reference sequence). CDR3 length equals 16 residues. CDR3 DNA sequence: TGTGCCAGCAGCCAAGACTATCAACAGGGTCCTACTGAAGCTTTCTTT. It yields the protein CASSQDYQQGPTEAFF.

CDR3 nucleotide sequence: TGTGCCAGCAGTGAATTGGGTGTGTGGGGCTACACCTTC. Its protein is CASSELGVWGYTF. The chain carries TRBV6-1 and TRBJ1-2; D gene uncertain. The CDR3 contains 13 residues. Trimming pared 2 bases from V and 8 bases from J, leaving 12 bases between. The V gene's germline CDR1 is MNHNS and CDR2 SASEGT.

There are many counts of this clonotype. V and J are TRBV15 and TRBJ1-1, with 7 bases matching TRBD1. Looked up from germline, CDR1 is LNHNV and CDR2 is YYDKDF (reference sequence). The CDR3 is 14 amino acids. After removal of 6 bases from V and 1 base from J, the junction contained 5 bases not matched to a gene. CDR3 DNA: TGTGCCACCAGGCTTGGACAGGCGAACACTGAAGCTTTCTTT. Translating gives CATRLGQANTEAFF.

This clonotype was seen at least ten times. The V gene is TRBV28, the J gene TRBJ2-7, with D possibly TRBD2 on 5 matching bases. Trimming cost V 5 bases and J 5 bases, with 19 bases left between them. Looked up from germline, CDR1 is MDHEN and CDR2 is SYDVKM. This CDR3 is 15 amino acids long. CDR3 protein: CASSQRQTTSNEQYF. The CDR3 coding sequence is TGTGCCAGCAGTCAACGGCAGACTACGAGTAACGAGCAGTACTTC.